These T cell receptor beta chains were read from a single sample in a study of T cell responses to AZD1222 COVID-19 vaccine. The assay was immunoSEQ multiplex PCR, and TCRdb's table has in-frame clones only and misses some. The sample lists roughly 150,000 clones, roughly 88% occurring once. The sequences come from peripheral blood, collected 28 days after the second AZD1222 dose. The receptors stem from an adult who received the AZD1222 COVID-19 vaccine. Both conserved end residues are part of each CDR3. The D gene is left open where the match is weak. The size field is filled for only some rows; it gives once, few, many or a size class.

V	D	length	size	J	CDR3	DNA
TRBV7-9	NA	16	NA	TRBJ2-1	CASSLALAGTYNEQFF	TGTGCCAGCAGCTTAGCTTTAGCAGGAACCTACAATGAGCAGTTCTTC
TRBV27	TRBD1	16	NA	TRBJ1-4	CASRLRWGQSNEKLFF	TGTGCCAGCAGACTGAGGTGGGGACAGAGTAATGAAAAACTGTTTTTT
TRBV5-4	NA	12	NA	TRBJ2-1	CASSGRVNEQFF	TGTGCCAGCAGCGGCAGGGTCAATGAGCAGTTCTTC
TRBV30	NA	17	NA	TRBJ1-2	CAWSNILAQPSNYGYTF	TGTGCCTGGAGTAATATTTTAGCACAGCCGTCTAACTATGGCTACACCTTC
TRBV4-1	NA	16	NA	TRBJ2-1	CASTPSGSGEGNEQFF	TGCGCCAGCACCCCAAGTGGGTCGGGAGAAGGGAATGAGCAGTTCTTC
TRBV20-1	NA	11	NA	TRBJ2-7	CSASDELEKYF	TGCAGTGCTAGTGATGAACTTGAAAAGTACTTC
TRBV5-1	NA	16	NA	TRBJ2-3	CASSPAWESGTDTQYF	TGCGCCAGCAGCCCCGCTTGGGAGTCAGGCACAGATACGCAGTATTTT
TRBV27	TRBD1	15	NA	TRBJ1-6	CASSDGTGRNSPLHF	TGTGCCAGCAGCGACGGGACAGGGCGTAATTCACCCCTCCACTTT
TRBV29-1	NA	15	NA	TRBJ2-5	CSVESPRTVQETQYF	TGCAGCGTTGAATCGCCCCGGACAGTTCAAGAGACCCAGTACTTC
TRBV6-5	NA	13	NA	TRBJ2-5	CASTPTSSETQYF	TGTGCCAGCACCCCTACTAGCAGCGAGACCCAGTACTTC
TRBV27	TRBD1	14	NA	TRBJ1-2	CASSLKDRGYGYTF	TGTGCCAGCAGTTTAAAAGACAGGGGTTATGGCTACACCTTC
TRBV9	TRBD2	15	NA	TRBJ2-3	CASSAQLAGTDTQYF	TGTGCCAGCAGCGCCCAACTAGCGGGCACAGATACGCAGTATTTT
TRBV2	NA	13	NA	TRBJ2-2	CASSGGRTGELFF	TGTGCCAGCAGTGGTGGCCGAACCGGGGAGCTGTTTTTT
TRBV11-2	NA	15	NA	TRBJ1-5	CASSSHQGFGQPQHF	TGTGCCAGCAGCTCACACCAGGGGTTTGGTCAGCCCCAGCATTTT
TRBV5-1	TRBD1	13	NA	TRBJ2-2	CATSGQDAGELFF	TGCGCCACCTCAGGACAGGACGCCGGGGAGCTGTTTTTT
TRBV2	NA	12	NA	TRBJ2-1	CASMPRLDEQFF	TGTGCCAGCATGCCCAGGTTGGATGAGCAGTTCTTC
TRBV19	TRBD1	17	once	TRBJ1-1	CASSIRDRGFMNTEAFF	TGTGCCAGTAGTATCCGGGACAGGGGGTTTATGAACACTGAAGCTTTCTTT
TRBV7-9	NA	13	once	TRBJ2-7	CASSFGRAYEQYF	TGTGCCAGCAGCTTTGGCCGAGCCTACGAGCAGTACTTC
TRBV5-1	NA	13	NA	TRBJ1-1	CASSDSPGTEAFF	TGCGCCAGCAGTGACAGCCCCGGGACTGAAGCTTTCTTT
TRBV5-1	NA	14	NA	TRBJ1-2	CASSLIGGDYGYTF	TGCGCCAGCAGCTTGATAGGGGGGGACTATGGCTACACCTTC
TRBV5-5	NA	13	NA	TRBJ2-2	CASSSHNTGELFF	TGTGCCAGCAGCTCCCACAACACCGGGGAGCTGTTTTTT
TRBV2	NA	14	NA	TRBJ2-1	CATESGLSYNEQFF	TGTGCCACCGAATCGGGACTTTCTTACAATGAGCAGTTCTTC
TRBV5-1	TRBD1	16	NA	TRBJ1-1	CASSGRQGRLNTEAFF	TGCGCCAGCAGCGGAAGACAGGGACGGTTGAACACTGAAGCTTTCTTT
TRBV7-9	NA	15	NA	TRBJ1-3	CASSFTVGAGNTIYF	TGTGCCAGCAGCTTCACTGTGGGGGCTGGAAACACCATATATTTT
TRBV10-3	TRBD2	16	few	TRBJ2-1	CAISDSGLAGYNEQFF	TGTGCCATCAGTGATTCCGGACTAGCGGGGTACAATGAGCAGTTCTTC
TRBV14	NA	13	NA	TRBJ1-4	CASSPRVVGELFF	TGTGCCAGCAGCCCCCGAGTGGTCGGGGAACTGTTTTTT
TRBV5-8	NA	16	NA	TRBJ2-3	CASSLPHLTSTDTQYF	TGTGCCAGCAGCCTCCCCCACTTAACTAGCACAGATACGCAGTATTTT
TRBV12-3/TRBV12-4	NA	13	NA	TRBJ2-7	CASSLKRGTEQYF	TGTGCCAGCAGTTTGAAGCGTGGGACCGAGCAGTACTTC
TRBV6-5	NA	12	NA	TRBJ1-2	CASSKQDYGYTF	TGTGCCAGCAGTAAACAGGACTATGGCTACACCTTC
TRBV13	NA	15	NA	TRBJ1-1	CASSFGQVLNTEAFF	TGTGCCAGCAGCTTCGGGCAGGTTTTGAACACTGAAGCTTTCTTT
TRBV5-4	NA	14	NA	TRBJ1-5	CASSLQGPNQPQHF	TGTGCCAGCAGCTTGCAGGGTCCGAATCAGCCCCAGCATTTT
TRBV6-5	TRBD1	16	NA	TRBJ1-3	CASSYRTGLAGNTIYF	TGTGCCAGCAGTTACAGGACAGGGTTGGCGGGAAACACCATATATTTT
TRBV7-3	TRBD2	14	few	TRBJ2-7	CASSHGGTSYEQYF	TGTGCCAGCAGCCACGGGGGGACCTCCTACGAGCAGTACTTC
TRBV2	TRBD1	14	NA	TRBJ2-1	CASSQQGAGNEQFF	TGTGCCAGCAGCCAACAGGGGGCGGGGAATGAGCAGTTCTTC
TRBV10-3	NA	14	NA	TRBJ1-5	CAISAGIGNQPQHF	TGTGCCATCAGTGCGGGAATCGGCAATCAGCCCCAGCATTTT
TRBV6-5	NA	14	once	TRBJ1-2	CASSLGRASYGYTF	TGTGCCAGCAGTCTTGGGAGGGCGTCCTATGGCTACACCTTC
TRBV5-4	NA	16	NA	TRBJ1-1	CASSLAGGVANTEAFF	TGTGCCAGCAGCTTGGCCGGGGGGGTGGCGAACACTGAAGCTTTCTTT
TRBV18	NA	14	NA	TRBJ2-7	CASSPGSVVYEQYF	TGTGCCAGCTCACCGGGCAGCGTAGTCTACGAGCAGTACTTC
TRBV5-1	NA	15	NA	TRBJ1-1	CASFGGPRQPTEAFF	TGCGCCAGCTTCGGCGGGCCGCGGCAACCGACTGAAGCTTTCTTT
TRBV27	TRBD1	14	once	TRBJ1-1	CASSPGQRNTEAFF	TGTGCCAGCAGTCCGGGACAGAGGAACACTGAAGCTTTCTTT
TRBV10-3	TRBD1	14	NA	TRBJ1-3	CAIRGQGTGNTIYF	TGTGCCATCAGGGGACAGGGGACTGGAAACACCATATATTTT
TRBV30	TRBD1	17	NA	TRBJ1-5	CAWSVGRTGGQKWPQHF	TGTGCCTGGAGTGTAGGGCGGACAGGGGGTCAAAAATGGCCCCAGCATTTT
TRBV5-4	NA	15	NA	TRBJ1-1	CASTTGGTTLTEAFF	TGTGCCAGCACCACTGGAGGGACAACACTCACTGAAGCTTTCTTT
TRBV19	NA	15	NA	TRBJ1-6	CASSPRHRMNSPLHF	TGTGCCAGTAGTCCTCGACATCGAATGAATTCACCCCTCCACTTT
TRBV27	NA	16	NA	TRBJ2-7	CASRPLGHTSSYEQYF	TGTGCCAGCAGACCTCTGGGACACACCTCCTCCTACGAGCAGTACTTC
TRBV21-1	NA	16	NA	TRBJ2-1	CASTKPAGSSYNEQFF	TGTGCCAGCACCAAACCAGCGGGCAGCTCCTACAATGAGCAGTTCTTC
TRBV18	TRBD2	14	NA	TRBJ2-7	CASTTSANSYEQYF	TGTGCCAGTACAACTAGCGCAAACTCCTACGAGCAGTACTTC
TRBV19	TRBD1	15	NA	TRBJ1-5	CASSIVAGGRQPQHF	TGTGCCAGTAGTATAGTTGCAGGGGGCAGGCAGCCCCAGCATTTT
TRBV27	TRBD1	14	NA	TRBJ1-5	CASTSQGRNQPQHF	TGTGCCAGCACCTCACAGGGGAGAAATCAGCCCCAGCATTTT
TRBV7-6	NA	11	NA	TRBJ1-5	CASSVSQPQHF	TGTGCCAGCAGTGTTAGTCAGCCCCAGCATTTT
TRBV10-3	TRBD1	13	NA	TRBJ2-1	CAISRTGGGEQFF	TGTGCCATCAGCCGGACAGGGGGCGGTGAGCAGTTCTTC
TRBV2	TRBD1	12	NA	TRBJ1-1	CATWDRNTEAFF	TGTGCCACCTGGGACAGAAACACTGAAGCTTTCTTT